What follows are 27 T cell receptor beta chains derived from one specimen sequenced in a study of shared clonotypes between healthy human individuals. TCRdb's table, derived via immunoSEQ multiplex PCR, lists solely in-frame clones and lacks some. The sample carries 2 million to 2.5 million clones, 85% to 95% recorded once. The sample consisted of naive CD4+ T cells from PBMCs. Subset noted: CD45RA+ positively selected. All receptors come from a man younger than 35 in good health. Some clones in this sample may be carry-over from other donors' samples.

In the case of this clone: The sample holds other DNA sequences that translate to the same CDR3. The chain carries TRBV11-2 and TRBJ2-7; no definite D call. Per germline, CDR1 SGHAT and CDR2 FQNNGV. CDR3 length: 12 amino acids. Trimming removed 0 bases at V and 2 bases at J, with 2 bases between. CDR3 residues: CASSLDPYEQYF. DNA for the CDR3: TGTGCCAGCAGCTTAGACCCCTACGAGCAGTACTTC.

The chain links TRBV9 to TRBJ1-1; D call uncertain. Trimming left V 0 bases short and J 1 base short, with 13 bases between. The CDR3 length is 16 residues. CDR1 and CDR2 from the germline V gene are SGDLS and YYNGEE. The CDR3 sequence: CASSVGTRSSNTEAFF. CDR3 bases: TGTGCCAGCAGCGTAGGTACCAGGTCCTCGAACACTGAAGCTTTCTTT. The whole variable domain, remainder taken from reference TRBV9 and TRBJ1-1, is DSGVTQTPKHLITATGQRVTLRCSPRSGDLSVYWYQQSLDQGLQFLIQYYNGEERAKGNILERFSAQQFPDLHSELNLSSLELGDSALYFCASSVGTRSSNTEAFFGQGTRLTVV.

The V and J genes are TRBV29-1 and TRBJ2-2; D is unclear. Germline values: CDR1 SQVTM, CDR2 ANQGSEA. The CDR3 contains 16 residues. V was cut by 5 bases and J by 0 bases, with 16 bases left in between. This CDR3 reads CSVSLRSTSNTGELFF. CDR3 sequence (DNA): TGCAGCGTTTCGCTGAGATCTACTTCGAACACCGGGGAGCTGTTTTTT.

This clone has a single count. CDR3 DNA sequence: TGTGCCAGCAGCCGCGGGACAGGGGCTTCCTTAGAGCAGTACTTC. Encoded protein: CASSRGTGASLEQYF. The chain recombines TRBV28 with TRBJ2-7, with 10 bases fitting TRBD1. V lost 6 bases and J lost 7; bases outside the gene matches: 12. Germline CDR1 reads MDHEN; CDR2 reads SYDVKM. There are 15 residues in the CDR3.

J is TRBJ2-2 and V is TRBV27; 7 positions match TRBD1. Losses at the gene ends were 4 bases for V and 5 bases for J; bases not matched to a gene: 7. Germline-derived CDR1 and CDR2 are MNHEY and SMNVEV (reference sequence). This CDR3 region has 15 residues. CDR3 sequence (DNA): TGTGCCAGCAGTTCCAACCGACAGGGAACCGGGGAGCTGTTTTTT. Its translation: CASSSNRQGTGELFF.

J is TRBJ1-2 and V is TRBV5-1; a weak D match, TRBD1 (5 bases). Trimming took 5 bases from V and 9 from J, leaving 20 bases between them. Germline V gene sequence: CDR1 SGHRS, CDR2 YFSETQ. The CDR3 loop spans 14 amino acids. For the CDR3, the DNA is TGCGCCAGCAGACGGGGCACAACCGATTCCCGCTACACCTTC. As protein: CASRRGTTDSRYTF. The whole variable domain, remainder taken from reference TRBV5-1 and TRBJ1-2, is KAGVTQTPRYLIKTRGQQVTLSCSPISGHRSVSWYQQTPGQGLQFLFEYFSETQRNKGNFPGRFSGRQFSNSRSEMNVSTLELGDSALYLCASRRGTTDSRYTFGSGTRLTVV.

About this clone: The sample carries other DNA sequences with the same CDR3. V usage is TRBV4-1 and J usage is TRBJ1-2; D is uncertain. V was shortened by 0 bases and J by 2 bases, with 7 bases between the two germline ends. The CDR3 spans 14 residues. Germline CDR1 MGHRA, CDR2 YSYEKL. CDR3: CASSQDEGNYGYTF. CDR3 sequence (DNA): TGCGCCAGCAGCCAAGATGAGGGCAACTATGGCTACACCTTC.

The chain recombines TRBV5-1 with TRBJ1-5; the match to TRBD1 covers 7 bases. V lost 0 bases, J lost 1 base, and 4 bases stayed unmatched. Germline V gene sequence: CDR1 SGHRS, CDR2 YFSETQ. This CDR3 contains 16 residues. CDR3: CASSLETGTSNQPQHF. CDR3 DNA sequence: TGCGCCAGCAGCTTGGAGACAGGGACGAGCAATCAGCCCCAGCATTTT.

The CDR3 DNA is TGTGCCAGCAGCTTAATGGTAGCGGGAGGGCCTGGGGCCAACGTCCTGACTTTC. Its translation: CASSLMVAGGPGANVLTF. V usage is TRBV7-3 and J usage is TRBJ2-6, with 11 bases matching TRBD2. J lost 2 bases, V lost 1 base, and 4 bases had no gene match. This CDR3 spans 18 amino acids. Germline V CDR1 and CDR2: SGHTA, FQGTGA. Full variable domain (remainder filled in from reference TRBV7-3 and TRBJ2-6): GAGVSQTPSNKVTEKGKYVELRCDPISGHTALYWYRQSLGQGPEFLIYFQGTGAADDSGLPNDRFFAVRPEGSVSTLKIQRTERGDSAVYLCASSLMVAGGPGANVLTFGAGSRLTVL.

This chain connects TRBV7-9 to TRBJ2-1, with 12 bases fitting TRBD2. Germline-derived CDR1 and CDR2 are SEHNR and FQNEAQ (reference sequence). V gave up 5 bases and J gave up 6 bases; unmatched junction bases: 5. This CDR3 comprises 15 residues. The chain's CDR3 is CASSAGLAGPNEQFF. The CDR3 bases are TGTGCCAGCAGCGCGGGACTAGCGGGCCCCAATGAGCAGTTCTTC.

V and J are TRBV11-2 and TRBJ2-1; D not resolved. V was shortened by 0 bases and J by 3 bases, with 9 bases between the two germline ends. In germline, CDR1 is SGHAT, CDR2 FQNNGV. The CDR3 consists of 15 residues. This chain's CDR3 is CASSLDSSGYNEQFF. The CDR3 coding sequence is TGTGCCAGCAGCTTAGATTCTTCGGGCTACAATGAGCAGTTCTTC.

In the case of this clone: Other DNA sequences in this specimen translate into the identical CDR3. This chain connects TRBV6-1 to TRBJ2-2; no clear D gene. CDR1 is MNHNS and CDR2 is SASEGT in the germline V gene. The CDR3 is 13 amino acids. Trimming removed 6 bases from V and 1 base from J, with 6 bases in between. The DNA of the CDR3 is TGTGCCAGCAGAGGGCTGAACACCGGGGAGCTGTTTTTT. Its protein is CASRGLNTGELFF.

The chain has TRBV6-5 and TRBJ1-5, with D unresolved. The CDR3 length is 12 residues. V was clipped by 8 bases and J by 2 bases, with 7 bases between them. Germline V gene data show CDR1 as MNHEY and CDR2 as SVGAGI. The CDR3 DNA sequence: TGTGCCAGCGAAGGTGGCAATCAGCCCCAGCATTTT. Amino acid sequence: CASEGGNQPQHF.

The chain joins TRBV28 to TRBJ1-2, with 7 positions matching TRBD1. The CDR3 totals 13 residues. CDR1 and CDR2 (germline): MDHEN, SYDVKM. V dropped 8 bases and J dropped 5; count of bases not matched to a gene: 8. The CDR3, as DNA: TGTGCCAGCGGGTTGACAGGGTCTTATGGCTACACCTTC. The encoded protein is CASGLTGSYGYTF.

The chain has TRBV7-2 and TRBJ2-3; 7 nucleotides match TRBD2. The CDR3 is 16 residues long. The germline CDR1 and CDR2 sequences are SGHTA and FQGNSA. The V segment lost 5 bases and the J segment 3 bases; nucleotides outside the gene matches: 11. CDR3 amino acids: CASSLRGNSGTDTQYF. In DNA form, the CDR3 reads TGTGCCAGCAGCCTTCGGGGTAATAGCGGGACAGATACGCAGTATTTT.

The chain uses TRBV28 and TRBJ2-5; 7 nucleotides match TRBD2. V trimming: 3 bases; J trimming: 3 bases; junction bases outside the gene matches: 1. Germline V gene sequence: CDR1 MDHEN, CDR2 SYDVKM. This CDR3 is 13 amino acids long. DNA of the CDR3: TGTGCCAGCAGTTTGGGGGGGAAAGAGACCCAGTACTTC. Amino acid sequence: CASSLGGKETQYF.

This chain joins TRBV30 and TRBJ1-1, with D tentatively TRBD1 (5 bases). This CDR3 has 13 residues. Trimming removed 1 base from V and 5 bases from J, with 11 bases in between. Germline-derived CDR1 and CDR2 are GTSNPN and SVGIG (reference sequence). In DNA form, the CDR3 reads TGTGCCTGGAGTGCTTCAGGGAGGACTGAAGCTTTCTTT. As protein: CAWSASGRTEAFF. Using reference TRBV30 and TRBJ1-1 for the parts outside the CDR3, the full variable domain is SQTIHQWPATLVQPVGSPLSLECTVEGTSNPNLYWYRQAAGRGLQLLFYSVGIGQISSEVPQNLSASRPQDRQFILSSKKLLLSDSGFYLCAWSASGRTEAFFGQGTRLTVV.

V gene TRBV5-1 combines with J gene TRBJ1-1, with a weak D call TRBD1 (6 bases). The germline gives CDR1 SGHRS, CDR2 YFSETQ. This CDR3 is 15 amino acids long. Trimming took off 6 bases at V and 1 base at J, with 16 bases between the two ends. The CDR3, as DNA: TGCGCCAGCAAAGACAGGAGCTTTCAGAACACTGAAGCTTTCTTT. It specifies CASKDRSFQNTEAFF.

The chain carries TRBV5-1 and TRBJ2-7; 10 positions match TRBD1. The V gene's germline CDR1 is SGHRS and CDR2 YFSETQ. This CDR3 has 17 residues. Trimming cost V 0 bases and J 1 base; bases outside gene matches: 7. CDR3 bases: TGCGCCAGCAGCTTGGGACCCCCGGGACAGGGGTCCTACGAGCAGTACTTC. Its protein product is CASSLGPPGQGSYEQYF. Together with reference TRBV5-1 and TRBJ2-7, the CDR3 gives the full variable domain: KAGVTQTPRYLIKTRGQQVTLSCSPISGHRSVSWYQQTPGQGLQFLFEYFSETQRNKGNFPGRFSGRQFSNSRSEMNVSTLELGDSALYLCASSLGPPGQGSYEQYFGPGTRLTVT.

The V and J genes are TRBV28 and TRBJ1-6; D is perhaps TRBD1 (5 bases). CDR1 MDHEN and CDR2 SYDVKM come from the germline V gene. Trimming shortened V by 6 bases and J by 10 bases, and 10 bases separated the two germline ends. CDR3 length: 12 amino acids. The CDR3 coding sequence is TGTGCCAGCAGGGGGGGTAGGTCACCCCTCCACTTT. Protein product: CASRGGRSPLHF.

This clone came up a few times. The V gene is TRBV29-1, the J gene TRBJ1-3; no clear D. Trimming shortened V by 6 bases and J by 1 base, and 4 bases separated the two germline ends. The CDR3 has 11 residues. Per the germline V gene, CDR1 is SQVTM and CDR2 is ANQGSEA. CDR3 sequence reads: CSVDSGNTIYF. The DNA for the CDR3 is TGCAGCGTGGATTCTGGAAACACCATATATTTT.

In nucleotides, the CDR3 is TGTGCCAGCAGCTCAATGAGCGGACTAGCGGGAGAATTTGAGCAGTTCTTC. Amino acid sequence: CASSSMSGLAGEFEQFF. V usage is TRBV11-2 and J usage is TRBJ2-1; TRBD2 matches at 13 bases. V lost 4 bases and J lost 9; bases outside the gene matches: 12. The length of the CDR3 is 17 residues. The germline gives CDR1 SGHAT, CDR2 FQNNGV.

This chain uses TRBV7-9 with TRBJ2-5; 9 positions agree with TRBD2. Germline V gene lookup returns CDR1 SEHNR and CDR2 FQNEAQ (reference sequence). V was pared by 1 base and J by 1 base, with 4 bases of the junction left unmatched. CDR3 length: 16 amino acids. The CDR3 DNA reads as TGTGCCAGCAGCTTAGGTCCAGCGGGAGGCCAAGAGACCCAGTACTTC. It specifies CASSLGPAGGQETQYF.

The V call is TRBV9, the J call TRBJ1-1; D gene unclear. Trimming removed 0 bases from V and 0 bases from J, with 12 bases in between. The germline V gene encodes CDR1 SGDLS and CDR2 YYNGEE. CDR3 length equals 16 residues. In DNA form, the CDR3 reads TGTGCCAGCAGCGTAGAAGGAGGGAGCTTGAACACTGAAGCTTTCTTT. It is translated as CASSVEGGSLNTEAFF.

The chain couples TRBV9 to TRBJ1-4; 8 bases are shared with TRBD1. Germline V gene lookup returns CDR1 SGDLS and CDR2 YYNGEE. The junction had 6 bases not matched to a gene; V was cut back by 4 bases and J by 4 bases. The CDR3 is made up of 15 amino acids. The CDR3 DNA reads as TGTGCCAGCAGCCCCGGGACAGGAGTTAATGAAAAACTGTTTTTT. This encodes CASSPGTGVNEKLFF.

This sequence joins TRBV27 and TRBJ1-1; tentatively, D is TRBD1 (6 bases). CDR3 length equals 16 residues. From germline, CDR1 is MNHEY and CDR2 SMNVEV (reference sequence). Deletions cut 0 bases from V and 3 bases from J, with 14 bases between. The CDR3 DNA reads TGTGCCAGCAGTTTATCACGCAGGGGAGCCCACACTGAAGCTTTCTTT. This gives the protein CASSLSRRGAHTEAFF.

The chain uses TRBV28 and TRBJ1-6, with D perhaps TRBD1 (5 bases). The CDR3 loop spans 14 amino acids. Germline V lookup: CDR1 MDHEN, CDR2 SYDVKM. V dropped 7 bases and J dropped 7 bases, with 14 bases sitting between them. The CDR3 region has the DNA TGTGCCAGCACCCTGGGGGGAAGAAATTCACCCCTCCACTTT. This translates into CASTLGGRNSPLHF.